The text below deals with one TCR beta chain. PCR amplification relied on 60 Vbeta primers (plus 13 Jbeta primers). Sequencing used immunoSEQ multiplex PCR; TCRdb keeps in-frame clones, though not all of them. The sample carries approximately 160,000 clones, around 72% recorded once. This sample is part of a study of cytomegalovirus exposure and HLA in healthy donors. V was pared by 5 bases and J by 2 bases, with 2 bases of the junction left unmatched. CDR1 MDHEN and CDR2 SYDVKM come from the germline V gene. There are 13 residues in the CDR3. The TCR originated in a woman aged 45-65 years in good health and CMV-seropositive. Specimen: PBMCs. V is TRBV28 and J is TRBJ1-2; 7 bases are a match to TRBD1. The CDR3 DNA is TGTGCCAGCAGTCCGGACAGGAACTATGGCTACACCTTC. Translation: CASSPDRNYGYTF.